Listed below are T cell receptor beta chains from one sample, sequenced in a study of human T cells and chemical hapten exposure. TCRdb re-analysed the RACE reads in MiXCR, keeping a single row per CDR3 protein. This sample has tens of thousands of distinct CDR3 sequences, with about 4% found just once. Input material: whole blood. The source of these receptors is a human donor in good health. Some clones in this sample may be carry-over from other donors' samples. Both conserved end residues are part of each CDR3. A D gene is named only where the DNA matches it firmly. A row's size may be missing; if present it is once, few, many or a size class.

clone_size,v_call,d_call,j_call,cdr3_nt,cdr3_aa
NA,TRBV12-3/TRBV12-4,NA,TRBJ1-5,TGTGCCAGCGTGGAGGGGGGACACAATCAGCCCCAGCATTTT,CASVEGGHNQPQHF
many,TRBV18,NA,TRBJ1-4,TGTGCCAGCTCACCTGCAGGGGATCATAATGAAAAACTGTTTTTT,CASSPAGDHNEKLFF
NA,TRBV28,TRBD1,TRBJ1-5,TGTGCCAGCAGTTCAGGGGGCGCGAATCAGCCCCAGCATTTT,CASSSGGANQPQHF
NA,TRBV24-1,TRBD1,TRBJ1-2,TGTGCCACCAGCGAAGGACAGGGGTTGAACTATGGCTACACCTTC,CATSEGQGLNYGYTF
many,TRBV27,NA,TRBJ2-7,TGTGCCAGCAGTTTACGTGGTCCTGGGTTATACGAGCAGTACTTC,CASSLRGPGLYEQYF
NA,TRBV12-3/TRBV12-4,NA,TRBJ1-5,TGTGCCAGCAGTTTAATGGAGGGGTCCTATCCCCAGCATTTT,CASSLMEGSYPQHF
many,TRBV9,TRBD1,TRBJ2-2,TGTGCCAGCAGCGGGGGCGGCAGGGGGCGAAACGGGGAGCTGTTTTTT,CASSGGGRGRNGELFF
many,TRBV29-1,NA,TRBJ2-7,TGCAGCGCAGGGGTTGCCTACGAGCAGTACTTC,CSAGVAYEQYF
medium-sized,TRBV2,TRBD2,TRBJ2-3,TGTGCCAGCAGTGGCAGACTGGGGGGGACAGATACGCAGTATTTT,CASSGRLGGTDTQYF
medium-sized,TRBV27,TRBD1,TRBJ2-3,TGTGCCAGCAGCCGGGACAGTATCTTGGGAGGCACAGATACGCAGTATTTT,CASSRDSILGGTDTQYF
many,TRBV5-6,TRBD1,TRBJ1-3,TGTGCCAGCGCGGGACAGGACGCGGGAAACACCATATATTTT,CASAGQDAGNTIYF
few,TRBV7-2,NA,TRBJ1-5,TGTGCCAGCAGCCCATCAACGGCCACCGGCAGGCAGCCCCAGCATTTT,CASSPSTATGRQPQHF
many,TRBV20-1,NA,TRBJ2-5,TGCAGTGCACCTCCCGACTACCCTGGGACCCAGTACTTC,CSAPPDYPGTQYF